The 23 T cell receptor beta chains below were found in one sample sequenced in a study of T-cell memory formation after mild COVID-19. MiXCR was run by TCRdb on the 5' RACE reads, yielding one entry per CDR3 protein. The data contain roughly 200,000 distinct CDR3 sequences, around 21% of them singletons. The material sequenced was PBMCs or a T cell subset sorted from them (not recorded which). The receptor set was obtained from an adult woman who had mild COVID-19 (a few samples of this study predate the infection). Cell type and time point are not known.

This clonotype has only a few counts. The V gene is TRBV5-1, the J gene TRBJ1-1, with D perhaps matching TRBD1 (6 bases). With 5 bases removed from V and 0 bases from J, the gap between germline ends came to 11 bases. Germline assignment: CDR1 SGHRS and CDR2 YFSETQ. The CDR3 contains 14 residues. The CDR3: CASSWGHLNTEAFF. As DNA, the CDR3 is TGCGCCAGCAGTTGGGGGCACCTGAACACTGAAGCTTTCTTT.

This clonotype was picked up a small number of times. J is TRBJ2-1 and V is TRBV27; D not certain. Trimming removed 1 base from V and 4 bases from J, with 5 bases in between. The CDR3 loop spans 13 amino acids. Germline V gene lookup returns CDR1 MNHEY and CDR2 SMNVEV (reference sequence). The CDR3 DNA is TGTGCCAGCAGTTTATACGGGTACAATGAGCAGTTCTTC. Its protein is CASSLYGYNEQFF.

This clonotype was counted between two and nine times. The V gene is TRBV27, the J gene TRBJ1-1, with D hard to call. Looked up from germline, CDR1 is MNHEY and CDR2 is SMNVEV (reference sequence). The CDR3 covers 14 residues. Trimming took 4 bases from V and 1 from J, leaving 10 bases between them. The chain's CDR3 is CASSSQIGNTEAFF. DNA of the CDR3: TGTGCCAGCAGTTCCCAAATAGGGAACACTGAAGCTTTCTTT.

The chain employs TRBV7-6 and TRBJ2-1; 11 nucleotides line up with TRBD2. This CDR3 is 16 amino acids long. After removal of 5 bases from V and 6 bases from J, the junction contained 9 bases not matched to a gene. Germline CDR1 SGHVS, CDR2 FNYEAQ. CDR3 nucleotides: TGTGCCAGCAGCGCCCGGGAACTAGCGGGAGTCAATGAGCAGTTCTTC. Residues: CASSARELAGVNEQFF.

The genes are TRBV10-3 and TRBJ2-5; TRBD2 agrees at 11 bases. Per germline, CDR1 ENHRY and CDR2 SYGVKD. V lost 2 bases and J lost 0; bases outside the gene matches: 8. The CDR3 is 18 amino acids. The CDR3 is CAISEQLAGASYQETQYF. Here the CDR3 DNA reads TGTGCCATCAGTGAGCAACTAGCGGGAGCGTCCTACCAAGAGACCCAGTACTTC.

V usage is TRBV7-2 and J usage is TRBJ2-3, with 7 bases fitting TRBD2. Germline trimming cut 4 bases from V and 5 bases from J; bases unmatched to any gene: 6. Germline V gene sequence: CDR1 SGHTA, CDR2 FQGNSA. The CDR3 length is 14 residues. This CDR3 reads CASSSGEGGDTQYF. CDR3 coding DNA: TGTGCCAGCAGCTCCGGGGAGGGAGGAGATACGCAGTATTTT.

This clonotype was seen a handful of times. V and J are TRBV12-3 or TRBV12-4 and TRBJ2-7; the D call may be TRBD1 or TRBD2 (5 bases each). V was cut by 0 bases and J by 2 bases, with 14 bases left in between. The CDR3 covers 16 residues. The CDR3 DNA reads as TGTGCCAGCAGTTTAGCCAGAGAGGGGCCCACCTACGAGCAGTACTTC. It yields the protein CASSLAREGPTYEQYF.

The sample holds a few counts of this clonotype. The CDR3 sequence: CASSLIDYEQYF. Written as DNA, the CDR3 is TGTGCCAGCAGCTTAATCGATTACGAGCAGTACTTC. This chain links TRBV7-9 with TRBJ2-7; D not certain. V was pared by 2 bases and J by 4 bases, with 6 bases between. Germline values: CDR1 SEHNR, CDR2 FQNEAQ (reference sequence). The CDR3 covers 12 residues.

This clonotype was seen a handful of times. The CDR3 nucleotides are TGTGCCAGCAGCTTAGCGTTGGGACTAACCTACAATGAGCAGTTCTTC. Protein sequence: CASSLALGLTYNEQFF. The chain combines TRBV7-9 with TRBJ2-1; 7 bases fit TRBD2. The germline V gene encodes CDR1 SEHNR and CDR2 FQNEAQ (reference sequence). J was trimmed by 2 bases and V by 0 bases; bases with no gene match: 4. This CDR3 contains 16 residues.

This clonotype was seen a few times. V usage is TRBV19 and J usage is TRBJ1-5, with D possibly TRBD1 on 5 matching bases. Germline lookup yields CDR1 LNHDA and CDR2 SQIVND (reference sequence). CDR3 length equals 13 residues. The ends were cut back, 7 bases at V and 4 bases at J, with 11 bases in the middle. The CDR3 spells CASTPWGNQPQHF. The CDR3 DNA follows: TGTGCCAGTACCCCCTGGGGGAATCAGCCCCAGCATTTT.

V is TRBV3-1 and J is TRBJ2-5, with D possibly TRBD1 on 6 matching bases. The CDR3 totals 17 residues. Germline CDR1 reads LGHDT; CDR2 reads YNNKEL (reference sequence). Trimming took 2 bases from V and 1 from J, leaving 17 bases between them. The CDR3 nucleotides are TGTGCCAGCAGCCAAAATGTTGGGGGCCCTACCCAAGAGACCCAGTACTTC. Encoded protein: CASSQNVGGPTQETQYF.

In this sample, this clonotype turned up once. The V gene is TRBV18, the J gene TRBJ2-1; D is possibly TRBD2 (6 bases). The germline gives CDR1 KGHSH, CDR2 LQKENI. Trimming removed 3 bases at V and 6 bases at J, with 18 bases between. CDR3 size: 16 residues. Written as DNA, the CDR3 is TGTGCCAGCTCACCCAGTTCAGGGAGGTGGATCAATGAGCAGTTCTTC. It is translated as CASSPSSGRWINEQFF.

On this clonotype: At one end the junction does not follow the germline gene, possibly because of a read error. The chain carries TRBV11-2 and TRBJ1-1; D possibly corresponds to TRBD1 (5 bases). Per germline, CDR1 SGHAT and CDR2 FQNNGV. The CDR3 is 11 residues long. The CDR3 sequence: CASSPGTHKLF. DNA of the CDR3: TGTGCCAGCAGCCCCGGGACCCACAAGCTCTTT.

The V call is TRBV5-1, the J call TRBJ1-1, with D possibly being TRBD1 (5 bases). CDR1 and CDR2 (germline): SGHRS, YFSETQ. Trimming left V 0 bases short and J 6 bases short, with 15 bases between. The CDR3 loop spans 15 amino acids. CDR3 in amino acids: CASSLAWGELAEAFF. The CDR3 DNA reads TGCGCCAGCAGCTTGGCATGGGGGGAACTCGCTGAAGCTTTCTTT.

CDR3 DNA: TGTGCCAGCGGGGGTAGGGGGGCGGCGGATACGCAGTATTTT. Encoded protein: CASGGRGAADTQYF. The gene calls are TRBV2 and TRBJ2-3, with D perhaps being TRBD1 or TRBD2 (6 bases each). The germline gives CDR1 SNHLY, CDR2 FYNNEI. The CDR3 length is 14 residues. V was pared by 8 bases and J by 6 bases, with 18 bases between.

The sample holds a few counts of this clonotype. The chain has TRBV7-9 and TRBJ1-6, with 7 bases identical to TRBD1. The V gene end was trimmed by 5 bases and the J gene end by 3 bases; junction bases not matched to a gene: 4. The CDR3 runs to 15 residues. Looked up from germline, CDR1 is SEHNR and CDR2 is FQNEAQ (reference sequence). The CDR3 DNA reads TGTGCCAGCAGCCTCCGGGACAGCTATAATTCACCCCTCCACTTT. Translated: CASSLRDSYNSPLHF.

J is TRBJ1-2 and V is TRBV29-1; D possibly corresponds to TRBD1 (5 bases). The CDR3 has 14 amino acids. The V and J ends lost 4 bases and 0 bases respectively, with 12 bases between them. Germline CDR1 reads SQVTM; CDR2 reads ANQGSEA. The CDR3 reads CSVVGESANYGYTF. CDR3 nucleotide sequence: TGCAGCGTTGTGGGGGAATCGGCTAACTATGGCTACACCTTC.

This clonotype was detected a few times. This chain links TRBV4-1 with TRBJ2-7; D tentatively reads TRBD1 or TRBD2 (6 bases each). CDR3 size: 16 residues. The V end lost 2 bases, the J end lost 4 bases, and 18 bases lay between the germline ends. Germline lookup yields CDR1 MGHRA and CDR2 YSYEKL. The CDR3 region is CASSQPQGRGRYEQYF. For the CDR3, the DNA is TGCGCCAGCAGCCAACCCCAGGGGAGAGGGAGGTACGAGCAGTACTTC.

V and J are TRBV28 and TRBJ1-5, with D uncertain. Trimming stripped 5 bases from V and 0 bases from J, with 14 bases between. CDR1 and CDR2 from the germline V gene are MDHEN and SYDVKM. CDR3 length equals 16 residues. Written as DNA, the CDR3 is TGTGCCAGCAGTCCTCGACCCTCTCATAGCAATCAGCCCCAGCATTTT. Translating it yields CASSPRPSHSNQPQHF.

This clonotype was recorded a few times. CDR3 region: CASSLGGSSVNEQFF. The CDR3, as DNA: TGTGCCAGCAGCCTTGGGGGGAGTAGTGTCAATGAGCAGTTCTTC. The J gene is TRBJ2-1, the V gene TRBV9; weak D call: TRBD2 (6 bases). Germline CDR1 reads SGDLS; CDR2 reads YYNGEE. The CDR3 runs to 15 residues. Trimming took 4 bases from V and 6 from J, leaving 17 bases between them.

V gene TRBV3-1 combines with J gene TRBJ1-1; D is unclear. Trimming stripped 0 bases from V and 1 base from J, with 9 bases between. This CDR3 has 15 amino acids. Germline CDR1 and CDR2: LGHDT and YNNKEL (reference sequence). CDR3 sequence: CASSQDSFWNTEAFF. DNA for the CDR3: TGTGCCAGCAGCCAAGACTCATTCTGGAACACTGAAGCTTTCTTT.

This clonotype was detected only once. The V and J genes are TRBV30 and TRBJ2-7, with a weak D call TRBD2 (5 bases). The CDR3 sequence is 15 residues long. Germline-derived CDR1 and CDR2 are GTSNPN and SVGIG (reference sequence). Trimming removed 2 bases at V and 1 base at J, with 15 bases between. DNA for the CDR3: TGTGCCTGGAGTCCCCAAGGGTGGGAGTCCTACGAGCAGTACTTC. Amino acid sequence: CAWSPQGWESYEQYF.

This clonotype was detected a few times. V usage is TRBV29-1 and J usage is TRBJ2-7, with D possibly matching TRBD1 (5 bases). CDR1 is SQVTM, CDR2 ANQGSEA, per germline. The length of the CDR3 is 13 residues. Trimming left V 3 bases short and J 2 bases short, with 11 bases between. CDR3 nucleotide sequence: TGCAGCGTTGAGTTAGGGGTGCCCTACGAGCAGTACTTC. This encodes CSVELGVPYEQYF.